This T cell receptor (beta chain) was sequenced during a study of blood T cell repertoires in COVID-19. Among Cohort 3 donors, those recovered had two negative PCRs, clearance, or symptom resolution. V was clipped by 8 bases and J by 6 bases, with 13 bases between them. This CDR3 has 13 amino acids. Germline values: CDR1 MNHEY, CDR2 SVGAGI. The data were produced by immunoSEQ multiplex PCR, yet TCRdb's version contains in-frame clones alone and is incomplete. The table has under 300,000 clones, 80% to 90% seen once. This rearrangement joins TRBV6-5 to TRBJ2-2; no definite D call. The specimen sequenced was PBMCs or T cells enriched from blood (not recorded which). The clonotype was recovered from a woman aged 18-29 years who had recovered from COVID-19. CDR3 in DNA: TGTGCCAGCGTCGACGTGGGCGCCGGGGAGCTGTTTTTT. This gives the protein CASVDVGAGELFF.